This record looks at one T cell receptor beta chain sequence and its context. It has no known antigen specificity. Per-nucleotide qualities are absent, and no much larger clonotype sits a single base away. This sample is drawn from a study of graft-versus-host responses after intestinal transplantation (dated by TCRdb to the early 2020s). Broadly, across the study: Multivisceral, liver-intestinal, or isolated intestinal transplants were received by the recipients. Donor T cell macrochimerism was defined as a peak of at least 4% donor T cells among recipient peripheral blood mononuclear cells. Every recipient was given anti-thymocyte globulin induction, then maintenance tacrolimus and steroids for about 3 years. After intestinal transplantation, graft-versus-host and host-versus-graft alloreactive T cell clones in the graft, circulation and bone marrow were tracked using bulk TCR-beta CDR3 sequencing. Alloreactive clones were identified by sequencing pre-transplant mixed lymphocyte reaction products and comparing them with unstimulated pre-transplant donor and recipient T cells. The cohort enrolled about two dozen intestinal transplant recipients including one retransplant, and a few patients lacking pretransplant specimens were excluded. Rather than going through the commercial service, samples from three later patients were sequenced in-house on an Illumina MiSeq and processed with MiXCR. General study outcomes and caveats: The conclusions were limited by the relatively low number and heterogeneity of the intestinal transplant patients. High GvH to HvG T cell clonal ratios were observed in the allografts of patients with donor T cell macrochimerism. Early after transplant, peak levels of circulating GvH clones were found to be associated with declines in HvG clones. GvH clones were detected in recipient bone marrow, and some of these GvH clones were observed earlier in ileal mucosa or blood, consistent with an intestinal mucosal origin.

Blood samples were collected up to 4 times in the first month after transplant and then at least monthly when available. The CDR3 has 14 amino acids, counting the end cysteine and phenylalanine. CDR3 DNA only is kept here, 42 bases in frame from base 1. Cut back by 1 base and 2 bases, the V and J ends lie 9 bases apart. CDR1 is given as LGHNA and CDR2 as YSLEER, both from the germline V gene. Libraries were prepared through the immunoSEQ multiplex PCR assay. For most patients, high-throughput TCR-beta CDR3 sequencing of genomic DNA was performed by Adaptive Biotechnologies. The study's processing was this. TCR sequencing data for 18 patients were retrieved from Adaptive's ImmunoSEQ software; three other patients were processed with MiXCR and VDJtools. CDR3 nucleotide sequences shared by donor and recipient were removed because the origin of these sequences could not be assigned. At least 2-fold expansion over unstimulated cells and a minimum CFSE-low frequency of 0.002% (template counts) or 0.001% (read counts) were required for clones to be classified as alloreactive. A clone was considered mappable if detected in the sequenced pre-transplant spleen, lymph node, or MLR CFSE-low populations of the donor or recipient. The cumulative frequency of alloreactive clones was calculated as a percentage of all sequences, weighted by copy number. The clones in this table, taken by TCRdb from immuneACCESS, are in-frame only. Not every clone is retained; where verified, under half of the shortfall comes from an unresolved V gene, and the cause of the rest is unknown. The V and J calls and clone size are taken from that table; D and trimming were inferred from the DNA. Present in this sample are 9,500 to 15,000 clones, roughly 92% of which were seen just once. The biggest ten clones account for more than 20% of the sample.

This receptor was taken from a human patient who received an intestinal transplant, so some T cells may come from the graft donor. The specimen comprised PBMCs, sampled roughly 110 days after intestinal transplant. The V and J genes are TRBV4-3 and TRBJ2-7, with no confidently assigned D gene. This receptor has the CDR3 CASSQGSAAYEQYF. The nucleotides are TGCGCCAGCAGCCAAGGATCTGCCGCCTACGAGCAGTACTTC.